This T cell receptor (beta chain) derives from a study of graft-versus-host responses after intestinal transplantation. The protocol was immunoSEQ multiplex PCR, while the TCRdb copy is restricted to in-frame clones and leaves out a portion. This sample has about 89,000 clones; 91% occur once, and the top ten carry over 0.08%. V lost 1 base to trimming and J lost 0 bases, with 6 bases between them. The germline V gene has CDR1 SEHNR and CDR2 FQNEAQ (reference sequence). This CDR3 is 15 amino acids long. On this clone itself: Its antigen remains unidentified.

V and J are TRBV7-9 and TRBJ1-4; D gene unclear. This TCR was recovered from a human donor who received an intestinal transplant. The sequencing here drew on unstimulated CD4+ T cells sorted from spleen or lymph node cells, taken before intestinal transplant. Written as DNA, the CDR3 is TGTGCCAGCAGCTTAGGGTCAGCAACTAATGAAAAACTGTTTTTT. Encoded protein: CASSLGSATNEKLFF.